The entry below gives a single T cell receptor beta chain sequence along with its context. A few counts support this clone. Its antigen is unknown. It has no much larger one-base neighbor in the sample; base qualities were not kept. From cysteine to phenylalanine, the CDR3 is 13 amino acids long. Here the CDR3 DNA is all that survives: 39 bases in frame from base 1. CDR1 is given as SGHAT and CDR2 as FQNNGV, both from the germline V gene. Trimming costs V 6 bases and J 2 bases, and their ends lie 10 bases apart. This record comes from a study of cytomegalovirus exposure and HLA in healthy donors (dated by TCRdb to about 2017). As for the study more broadly: According to an earlier analysis of several hundred of the donors, some 170 million T cells yielded over 100 million unique TCR beta sequences and around 280 Gb of sequence data. An earlier analysis of roughly 580 of the donors used high-throughput TCR beta sequencing to judge whether each TCR beta V gene segment behaved as functional or pseudogenic. To predict cytomegalovirus infection status, the study combined high-throughput TCR immunosequencing, statistical association of individual TCRs with disease status, and machine learning. HLA typing included class I and class II loci at four-digit resolution. Of the 350 to 450 genotyped donors, 70% to 90% were placed in the genetic ancestry cluster associated with self-reported Caucasian donors. The study used immunosequencing to profile the T cell repertoires of several hundred subjects and linked those repertoires to cytomegalovirus serostatus. Every discovery cohort repertoire had been produced on one sequencing platform. Rather than using new phenotypic data, the later analysis identified candidate immune exposures from TCR beta sequences and from how often those sequences occurred across donors. Among 398 genotyped donors of the cohort, an average of around 240,000 unique TCR beta nucleotide sequences was sequenced per donor, of which about 18% were non-productive. An early release that covered about 600 HLA-typed donors contained about 300 gigabases of sequencing data and about 84 million unique TCR sequences. A handful of DR-DQ haplotypes were handled as single units for association and clustering because linkage in the cohort was strong. Genome-wide SNP genotypes for about 60% of the roughly 670 donors were used in a later genetic analysis, which treated that subset as a discovery cohort. Besides the first cohort of roughly 660 subjects, a separate validation cohort made up of over a hundred different subjects was used. The study was designed to test whether signatures of past pathogen exposure could be identified by cataloging public T cell receptors. Alongside the repertoire data, information on donor age, sex, ethnicity and CMV serostatus was compiled. The number of donors typed differed by locus, with about 629-630 for A, B, C, DRB1 and DQB1, around 500 for DQA1, approximately 570 for DPA1, and 450 to 480 for DPB1. To study patterns of TCR occurrence, a later analysis re-analyzed previously published TCR beta repertoires from 700 or so donors and added high-resolution HLA genotyping.

Library preparation employed the immunoSEQ multiplex PCR assay. For the multiplex PCR, a mixture combining 60 forward primers for TCR Vbeta segments and 13 reverse primers for TCR Jbeta segments was used. The CDR3 region of rearranged TCR beta genes was amplified from genomic DNA by a multiplex PCR assay. The amplified TCR beta libraries were sequenced on the Illumina HiSeq System as 87-base-pair reads. In the paper's pipeline: In a later analysis, around 80 million unique TCR beta chains were counted across the roughly 670 repertoires, and roughly 11 million of these chains were shared by at least two donors. To remove PCR and sequencing errors, raw reads were error-corrected and collapsed into unique sequences using a nearest-neighbor algorithm that merged closely related sequences. To assign V, D and J gene segments, CDR3 sequences were aligned to IMGT reference sequences. For a sequence to be retained, at least a six-nucleotide match to both a V gene segment and a J gene segment was required. A rearrangement was called productive if the CDR3 had no stop codons and remained in frame with V and J, and every other rearrangement was called non-productive. CDR3 was defined by IMGT convention, running from the second conserved V-encoded cysteine to the conserved J-encoded phenylalanine. The earlier analysis of about 500 of the donors excluded sequences that lacked an unambiguous match to a single V gene segment. In an earlier analysis of about 590 of the donors, a V segment was called functional when productive rearrangements were above 56.7%, and segregating when the standard deviation between donors exceeded 5%. A statistical classification framework was built for diagnosing cytomegalovirus status from the catalog of TCR beta chain sequences. V and J gene assignment, in a later analysis, came from comparing TCR nucleotide sequences with IMGT/GENE-DB human TR gene sequences. A later analysis assigned CDR3 sequences and most-parsimonious VDJ recombination scenarios with the TCRdist pipeline. A later analysis defined each TCR beta chain by its CDR3 amino acid sequence plus V-gene family, and excluded reads lacking a unique V-gene family. As a way to deal with suspected cross-contamination and a sequencing artifact, a later analysis dropped 450 to 700 nucleotide sequences that were highly shared and had low generation probability. In a later analysis, a clonal expansion index was calculated for each public chain from normalized within-repertoire ranks of inferred template counts. Generation probabilities in a later analysis came from a VDJ recombination model fitted to out-of-frame rearrangements, and those results were checked against IGoR. Hypergeometric tests were used in a later analysis to score TCR-TCR, TCR-HLA and TCR-CMV co-occurrence, with a repertoire-size bias correction applied to the TCR pairs. A later analysis estimated false discovery rates by permuting HLA or CMV assignments 20 times. In a later analysis, co-occurring TCRs were grouped using DBSCAN, and TCRdist sequence similarity was added for clustering within HLA-allele-positive subsets. Repertoires with fewer than 30,000 or more than 120,000 public chains were left out of co-occurrence clustering, as were a handful of repertoires with anomalous nucleotide sharing. The clones in this table, taken by TCRdb from immuneACCESS, are in-frame only. Not every clone is retained; where verified, under half of the shortfall comes from an unresolved V gene, and the cause of the rest is unknown. The V and J calls and clone size are taken from that table; D and trimming were inferred from the DNA. This sample gives around 110,000 clones in total; over 60% of them show up just once. About 4.5% of the sample goes to the ten largest clones.

The cohort consisted of 600 to 700 healthy bone marrow donors. All cohort members were sampled while nominally healthy, although unrecorded immune exposures were likely present. The donor tested CMV seropositive and was one of the 289 seropositive cohort members. A peripheral blood sample was provided by each donor, and peripheral blood mononuclear cells were used for TCR beta sequencing. Genomic DNA was extracted from the blood cell samples with the Qiagen DNeasy Blood Extraction Kit. The paper as a whole reports these results and caveats: Three of the identified cytomegalovirus-associated TCR beta chains were confirmed in vitro to be specific for cytomegalovirus antigens. Compared with the approximately 670-donor mean, donors in an Asian-associated ancestry cluster had fewer N-insertions in productive TCRs, according to a later genetic analysis. At a false discovery rate of 0.05, a later analysis linked 16,951 TCR beta sequences to specific HLA alleles. The cohort was sequenced for TCR beta chains only, and without alpha or paired-chain data the features that could be detected were limited. Across donors, most TCR sequences were observed very rarely, whereas some public TCRs were present in many individuals. A later genetic analysis associated a missense DCLRE1C variant with V-gene and J-gene trimming of TCR beta chains, and an independent cohort replicated the association. The 87-base-pair reads could not distinguish some IMGT-functional V segments, including TRBV6-2 and TRBV6-3, so those segments were excluded. Several of the top co-occurrence clusters appeared to be linked to parvovirus B19, influenza, CMV and Epstein-Barr virus, according to a later analysis. In a later analysis, HLA-associated TCR beta chains were found to be more clonally expanded and to have lower generation probabilities than equally common non-associated chains. A total of fewer than 200 TCR beta chains were listed by the study as associated with cytomegalovirus. The earlier analysis of about 600 of the donors excluded some 16 rarely observed V segments, including chromosome 9 orphons, because counts were too low. A later analysis found that most CMV-associated TCR beta chains appeared HLA-restricted, with HLA associations seemingly driven largely by CMV exposure. CMV serostatus was the only immune exposure information available for the cohort. In an earlier analysis of approximately 600 of the donors, most TCR beta V segments were observed in productive rearrangements about 87% or about 30% of the time, broadly matching IMGT annotations. Strong co-occurrence of HLA alleles, especially DR and DQ, made assigning TCR associations to individual alleles difficult. A further reported finding was that TCR beta sequences accurately predicted the HLA-A and HLA-B alleles for most subjects in the first cohort. A later analysis found that TCR association rates varied across HLA loci, with DRB1 alleles showing the most associated TCRs and HLA-C alleles the fewest. A cluster of highly shared sequence variants was judged likely to be a technical artifact of the sequencing pipeline. Cytomegalovirus status was reported to be diagnosed by the classifier with high specificity and sensitivity in both the original and validation cohorts. Presence/absence analyses assumed roughly uniform sequencing depth across donors, an assumption that may not hold. Because some donors lacked HLA typing at each locus, the association tests relied only on the typed subset. Linkage disequilibrium might explain the correlated functional status among segregating V segments, but an unknown experimental factor could not be ruled out. It was suggested by the authors that the approach could potentially be generalized to other disease states and immunological phenotypes.

Sequencing was done on a sample of PBMCs. The chain was built from TRBV11-2 and TRBJ2-5; TRBD2 is possibly the D segment (6 matching bases). The clonotype originates from a man aged 30 to 39 in good health and CMV-seropositive. The nucleotide sequence reads TGTGCCAGCAGGGGCGCGGGACAAGAGACCCAGTACTTC. Translated, it reads CASRGAGQETQYF.